The sequence of this TCR beta chain was determined in a study of CD8+CD57+ T cells in acquired aplastic anemia. Patients sequenced had flow cytometry evidence of CD8+CD57+ cell expansion. Untreated patients provided the blood samples, with no therapy given before sampling. Genomic DNA was employed as the template in profiling TCR beta VDJ and CDR3. TCRdb independently ran MiXCR on the reads; one entry per CDR3 protein. In the table there are roughly 200,000 distinct CDR3 sequences, about 60% of which are singletons. Germline CDR1 LNHNV, CDR2 YYDKDF (reference sequence). Trimming pared 1 base from V and 0 bases from J, leaving 6 bases between. The CDR3 is made up of 14 amino acids.

The TCR was taken from a human donor with aplastic anemia. Sequenced: sorted CD4+, CD8+, or CD8+CD57+ T cells (not recorded which) from PBMCs. This chain connects TRBV15 to TRBJ1-2; D remains unclear. CDR3 amino acids: CATSRVDSNYGYTF. The DNA for the CDR3 is TGTGCCACCAGCAGAGTGGATTCTAACTATGGCTACACCTTC.